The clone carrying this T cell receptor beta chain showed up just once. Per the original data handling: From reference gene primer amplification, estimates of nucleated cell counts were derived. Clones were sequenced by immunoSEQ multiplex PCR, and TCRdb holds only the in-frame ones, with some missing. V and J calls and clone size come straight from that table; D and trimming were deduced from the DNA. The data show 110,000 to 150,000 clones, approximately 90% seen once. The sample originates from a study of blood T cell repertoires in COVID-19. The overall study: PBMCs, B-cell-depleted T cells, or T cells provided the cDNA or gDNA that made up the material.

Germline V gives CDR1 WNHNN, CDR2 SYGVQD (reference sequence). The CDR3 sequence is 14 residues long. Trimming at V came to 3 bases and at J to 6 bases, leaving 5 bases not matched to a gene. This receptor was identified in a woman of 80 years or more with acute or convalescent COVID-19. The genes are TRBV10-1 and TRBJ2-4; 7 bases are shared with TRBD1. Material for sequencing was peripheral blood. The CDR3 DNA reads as TGCGCCAGCAGTGAAGGGGGCACCCGAAACATTCAGTACTTC. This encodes CASSEGGTRNIQYF.